These 4 T cell receptor beta chains were all obtained from the same sample, sequenced in a study of T cell changes during pregnancy in multiple sclerosis. Using immunoSEQ multiplex PCR, the repertoire was profiled, and TCRdb retains in-frame clones only, with some absent. The table records 78,000 or so clones, 90% to 95% of them present only once. This sample comprised CD4+ T cells from peripheral blood mononuclear cells, obtained before pregnancy. Every receptor here comes from a female donor with multiple sclerosis, enrolled in a pregnancy study.

This rearrangement joins TRBV5-8 to TRBJ1-2; D gene unclear. Trimming took off 0 bases at V and 3 bases at J, with 12 bases between the two ends. Germline loops: CDR1 SGHTS, CDR2 YDEGEE. The CDR3 totals 15 residues. The CDR3 nucleotides are TGTGCCAGCAGCTTGGCTGGCAGTTCACACTATGGCTACACCTTC. It specifies CASSLAGSSHYGYTF.

The CDR3 reads CASSLAMRVLGGNEQFF. The CDR3 bases are TGCGCCAGCAGCTTGGCCATGCGGGTCCTGGGGGGCAATGAGCAGTTCTTC. The gene calls are TRBV5-1 and TRBJ2-1; D may be TRBD2 (6 bases). The V gene's germline CDR1 is SGHRS and CDR2 YFSETQ. Trimming cost V 0 bases and J 6 bases, with 19 bases left between them. This CDR3 comprises 17 residues. Full variable domain (missing parts from reference TRBV5-1 and TRBJ2-1): KAGVTQTPRYLIKTRGQQVTLSCSPISGHRSVSWYQQTPGQGLQFLFEYFSETQRNKGNFPGRFSGRQFSNSRSEMNVSTLELGDSALYLCASSLAMRVLGGNEQFFGPGTRLTVL.

CDR3 in amino acids: CAISEGRGNEKLFF. CDR3 bases: TGTGCCATCAGTGAGGGGAGGGGTAATGAAAAACTGTTTTTT. J is TRBJ1-4 and V is TRBV10-3; a possible D gene is TRBD1 (5 bases). The CDR3 spans 14 residues. Germline V gene sequence: CDR1 ENHRY, CDR2 SYGVKD. The V end lost 2 bases, the J end lost 4 bases, and 8 bases lay between the germline ends.

This clone was seen once. The genes are TRBV6-6 and TRBJ2-3; TRBD1 might be the D (5 bases). CDR1 and CDR2 from the germline V gene are MNHNY and SVGAGI (reference sequence). This CDR3 is 14 amino acids long. Trimming left V 1 base short and J 4 bases short, with 9 bases between. CDR3 sequence reads: CASSYWGASDTQYF. CDR3 DNA: TGTGCCAGCAGTTACTGGGGCGCATCAGATACGCAGTATTTT.